The next 16 T cell receptor beta chains were all read from a single sample in a study of shared clonotypes between healthy human individuals. Clones were read by immunoSEQ multiplex PCR, and TCRdb kept only the in-frame ones, dropping some. The sample comprises around 1.1 million clones, approximately 75% of which are singletons, and 0.89% rests with the top ten. The sequenced sample was memory CD4+ T cells from PBMCs. Subset denoted: CD45RA-negative fraction. These receptors were taken from a man in his late teens or twenties in good health. Some clones in this sample may be carry-over from other donors' samples.

This clone was picked up a small number of times. The V and J genes are TRBV5-1 and TRBJ1-2; 9 positions agree with TRBD1. V dropped 4 bases and J dropped 4; count of bases not matched to a gene: 11. This CDR3 has 16 residues. Germline CDR1 SGHRS, CDR2 YFSETQ. CDR3 nucleotide sequence: TGCGCCAGCAGCCCCAATCCGGGACAGGGAGTCTATGGCTACACCTTC. This translates into CASSPNPGQGVYGYTF.

This clone was seen only a few times. CDR3 protein: CASSLDSLAGDTQYF. Written as DNA, the CDR3 is TGTGCCAGCAGCTTAGATAGCCTAGCGGGAGATACGCAGTATTTT. This rearrangement joins TRBV11-2 to TRBJ2-3; 8 bases are a match to TRBD2. The CDR3 is 15 amino acids. Germline trimming cut 0 bases from V and 5 bases from J; bases unmatched to any gene: 4. Per germline, CDR1 SGHAT and CDR2 FQNNGV.

The chain joins TRBV7-3 to TRBJ2-2; TRBD1 aligns across 8 bases. Germline V gene data show CDR1 as SGHTA and CDR2 as FQGTGA. The CDR3 is 15 residues long. V trimming: 3 bases; J trimming: 4 bases; junction bases outside the gene matches: 4. CDR3 sequence reads: CASSFRTGSTGELFF. DNA for the CDR3: TGTGCCAGCAGCTTCAGGACAGGGTCCACCGGGGAGCTGTTTTTT.

The rearrangement uses TRBV7-2 and TRBJ2-7; D ambiguous. The CDR3 is made up of 16 amino acids. V dropped 1 base and J dropped 3 bases, with 16 bases sitting between them. Germline CDR1 SGHTA, CDR2 FQGNSA. In DNA form, the CDR3 reads TGTGCCAGCAGCTTAGGGGCTAGTCCTACCTACTACGAGCAGTACTTC. Its translation is CASSLGASPTYYEQYF.

This CDR3 reads CASSYHRVGGELFF. CDR3 sequence (DNA): TGTGCCAGCAGTTACCACAGGGTCGGCGGGGAGCTGTTTTTT. The chain recombines TRBV6-6 with TRBJ2-2, with D perhaps TRBD1 (6 bases). Germline CDR1 reads MNHNY; CDR2 reads SVGAGI (reference sequence). The V end lost 2 bases, the J end lost 7 bases, and 11 bases lay between the germline ends. The length of the CDR3 is 14 residues.

The sample holds a few counts of this clone. The chain links TRBV28 to TRBJ1-4, with TRBD1 matching over 7 bases. Germline V gene sequence: CDR1 MDHEN, CDR2 SYDVKM. The CDR3 has 13 residues. As DNA, the CDR3 is TGTGCGACTTTACAGGGGTTAGGGGAAAAACTGTTTTTT. It specifies CATLQGLGEKLFF.

The chain links TRBV30 to TRBJ2-5; maybe TRBD2 (7 bases). Trimming removed 0 bases from V and 6 bases from J, with 11 bases in between. The CDR3 runs to 13 residues. Per the germline V gene, CDR1 is GTSNPN and CDR2 is SVGIG (reference sequence). The CDR3 sequence is CAWSVRGAKTQYF. CDR3 bases: TGTGCCTGGAGTGTACGGGGGGCGAAGACCCAGTACTTC. The full variable domain, with the rest looked up from reference TRBV30 and TRBJ2-5, is SQTIHQWPATLVQPVGSPLSLECTVEGTSNPNLYWYRQAAGRGLQLLFYSVGIGQISSEVPQNLSASRPQDRQFILSSKKLLLSDSGFYLCAWSVRGAKTQYFGPGTRLLVL.

The chain employs TRBV27 and TRBJ2-1; D is ambiguous. The length of the CDR3 is 14 residues. The germline CDR1 and CDR2 sequences are MNHEY and SMNVEV (reference sequence). Trimming left V 5 bases short and J 4 bases short, with 12 bases between. CDR3 bases: TGTGCCAGCAGTGCCGGACCATCGTACAATGAGCAGTTCTTC. Translating it yields CASSAGPSYNEQFF.

The V gene is TRBV6-6, the J gene TRBJ1-2; D is unclear. V was clipped by 0 bases and J by 4 bases, with 9 bases between them. Germline-derived CDR1 and CDR2 are MNHNY and SVGAGI (reference sequence). The CDR3 contains 14 residues. The CDR3 coding sequence is TGTGCCAGCAGTTACTCTCTGGGTGTCTATGGCTACACCTTC. Its translation is CASSYSLGVYGYTF.

The chain couples TRBV5-1 to TRBJ1-1; perhaps TRBD1 as D (5 bases). The V end lost 5 bases, the J end lost 1 base, and 9 bases lay between the germline ends. This CDR3 region has 13 residues. Germline V gives CDR1 SGHRS, CDR2 YFSETQ. In nucleotides, the CDR3 is TGCGCCAGCAGGCCCACAGGGAACACTGAAGCTTTCTTT. This translates into CASRPTGNTEAFF.

V usage is TRBV28 and J usage is TRBJ1-3; TRBD1 might be the D (6 bases). This CDR3 region has 16 residues. V lost 2 bases to trimming and J lost 4 bases, with 15 bases between them. The germline V gene has CDR1 MDHEN and CDR2 SYDVKM. The chain's CDR3 is CASSLMVAGAGNTIYF. CDR3 nucleotides: TGTGCCAGCAGTTTAATGGTTGCAGGGGCGGGAAACACCATATATTTT.

The rearrangement uses TRBV7-6 and TRBJ2-1, with a possible D match to TRBD2 (5 bases). In germline, CDR1 is SGHVS, CDR2 FNYEAQ. The CDR3 is made up of 15 amino acids. V was shortened by 5 bases and J by 9 bases, with 20 bases between the two germline ends. CDR3 nucleotide sequence: TGTGCCAGCAGCCTAGGGAGTAACGCGTTCGGTGAGCAGTTCTTC. Protein product: CASSLGSNAFGEQFF.

The rearrangement links TRBV2 to TRBJ2-5; D is undetermined. The CDR3 runs to 12 residues. Germline CDR1 reads SNHLY; CDR2 reads FYNNEI. V shed 7 bases and J shed 5 bases, with 11 bases lying between them. The CDR3 region is CASTLPEETQYF. In nucleotides, the CDR3 is TGTGCCAGCACCCTTCCTGAGGAGACCCAGTACTTC.

This clone occurred a few times. In the same sample, other DNA sequences code for this CDR3. V is TRBV2 and J is TRBJ1-5; D unclear. Trimming pared 3 bases from V and 0 bases from J, leaving 3 bases between. The germline gives CDR1 SNHLY, CDR2 FYNNEI. The CDR3 consists of 13 residues. CDR3 region: CASSDNSNQPQHF. CDR3 bases: TGTGCCAGCAGTGATAATAGCAATCAGCCCCAGCATTTT.

To note about this clone: A far larger clone is off by one base, so a read error is likely. This specimen includes other DNA sequences encoding the same CDR3. The genes are TRBV6-6 and TRBJ1-1; D gene unclear. Germline assignment: CDR1 MNHNY and CDR2 SVGAGI (reference sequence). The CDR3 is made up of 15 amino acids. CDR3 sequence (DNA): TGTGCTAGCAGTTCAACGCGGACGCCCAACACTGAAGCTTTCTTT. Amino acid sequence: CASSSTRTPNTEAFF.

The chain is built from TRBV15 and TRBJ1-1; D not resolved. Germline CDR1 is LNHNV and CDR2 is YYDKDF (reference sequence). Between the trimmed V and J ends, which lost 4 bases and 3 bases, there was a span of 6 bases. This CDR3 comprises 12 residues. The CDR3 bases are TGTGCCACCAGCACCCGATACACTGAAGCTTTCTTT. It specifies CATSTRYTEAFF.